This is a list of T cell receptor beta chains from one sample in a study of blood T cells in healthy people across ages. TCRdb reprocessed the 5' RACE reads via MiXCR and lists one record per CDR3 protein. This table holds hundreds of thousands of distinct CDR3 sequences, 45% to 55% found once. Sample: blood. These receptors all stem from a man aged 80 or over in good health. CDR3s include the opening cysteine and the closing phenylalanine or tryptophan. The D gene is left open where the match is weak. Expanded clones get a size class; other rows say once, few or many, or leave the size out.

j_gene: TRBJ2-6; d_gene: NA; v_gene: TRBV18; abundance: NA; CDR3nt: TGTGCCAGCTCACCCAGAACAGGGACGAGCTCTGGGGCCAACGTCCTGACTTTC; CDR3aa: CASSPRTGTSSGANVLTF
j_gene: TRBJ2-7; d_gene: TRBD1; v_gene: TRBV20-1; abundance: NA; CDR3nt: TGCAGTGCCGAGATGACAGGGTTCGGCGGGTTCCCCTACGAGCAGTACTTC; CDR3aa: CSAEMTGFGGFPYEQYF
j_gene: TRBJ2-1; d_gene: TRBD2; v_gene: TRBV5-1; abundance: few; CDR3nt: TGCGCCAGCAGCCACAGGACTAGCGGGTACAATGAGCAGTTCTTC; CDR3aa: CASSHRTSGYNEQFF
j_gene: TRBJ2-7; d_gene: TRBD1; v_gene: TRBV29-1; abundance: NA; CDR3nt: TGCAGCGTTTCGACAGGGAAGACCTACGAGCAGTACTTC; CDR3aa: CSVSTGKTYEQYF
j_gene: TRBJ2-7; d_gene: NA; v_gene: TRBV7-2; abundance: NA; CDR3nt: TGTGCCAGCAGCTCAGAGGGAGCTAGCTTCAATGAGCAGTACTTC; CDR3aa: CASSSEGASFNEQYF
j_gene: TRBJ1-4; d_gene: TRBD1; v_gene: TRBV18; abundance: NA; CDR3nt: TGTGCCAGCTCACAGGGGGCTCCCACAACTAATGAAAAACTGTTTTTT; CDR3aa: CASSQGAPTTNEKLFF
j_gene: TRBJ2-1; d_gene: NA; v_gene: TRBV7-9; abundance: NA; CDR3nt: TGTGCCAGCAGCTTAAGATCAAACAGCGGCAATGAGCAGTTCTTC; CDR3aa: CASSLRSNSGNEQFF
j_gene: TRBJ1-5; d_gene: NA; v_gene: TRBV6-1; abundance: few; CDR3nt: TGTGCCAGCGGCTACGCTAGCAATCAGCCCCAGCATTTT; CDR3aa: CASGYASNQPQHF
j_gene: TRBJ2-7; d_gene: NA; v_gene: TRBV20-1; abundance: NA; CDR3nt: TGCAGTGCTAGGGAACCCGCCGTCCACGAGCAGTACTTC; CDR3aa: CSAREPAVHEQYF
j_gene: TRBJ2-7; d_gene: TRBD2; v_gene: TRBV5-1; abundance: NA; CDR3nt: TGCGCCAGCAGCTCTTTAGCGGGGGTAACGAACGAGCAGTACTTC; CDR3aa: CASSSLAGVTNEQYF
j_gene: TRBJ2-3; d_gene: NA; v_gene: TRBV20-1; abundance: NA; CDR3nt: TGCAGTGCTAGGGTCACGGGCGCGGGCGGAGGGGATACGCAGTATTTT; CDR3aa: CSARVTGAGGGDTQYF
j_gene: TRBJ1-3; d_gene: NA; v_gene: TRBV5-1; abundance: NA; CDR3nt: TGCGCCAGCAGCCGTGACAGACCTGGAAACACCATATATTTT; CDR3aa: CASSRDRPGNTIYF
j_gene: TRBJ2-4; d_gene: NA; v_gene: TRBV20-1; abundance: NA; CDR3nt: TGCAGTGCTAGAGACCAAATTGGTTGGCAAGACATTCAGTACTTC; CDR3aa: CSARDQIGWQDIQYF
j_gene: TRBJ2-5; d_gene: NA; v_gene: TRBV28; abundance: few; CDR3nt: TGTGCCAGCAGTTTAAGACAGACGTCGCAAGAGACCCAGTACTTC; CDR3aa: CASSLRQTSQETQYF
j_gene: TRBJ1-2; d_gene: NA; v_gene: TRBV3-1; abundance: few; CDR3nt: TGTGCCAGCAGCCAAGATGTAGGGGGGCACACCTTC; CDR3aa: CASSQDVGGHTF
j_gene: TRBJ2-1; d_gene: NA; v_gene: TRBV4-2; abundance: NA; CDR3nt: TGTGCCAGCAAACGAGGGCCGGGCCCCGAATACAATGAGCAGTTCTTC; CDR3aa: CASKRGPGPEYNEQFF
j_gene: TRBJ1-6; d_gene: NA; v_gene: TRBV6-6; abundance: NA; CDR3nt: TGTGCCAGCAGAAAACAAGGAAGGGAATCACCCCCCCACTTT; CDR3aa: CASRKQGRESPPHF
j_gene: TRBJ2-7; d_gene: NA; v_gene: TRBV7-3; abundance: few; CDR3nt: TGTGCCAGCAGCTTACAGGGCGGGCCCACCTACGAGCAGTACTTC; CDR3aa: CASSLQGGPTYEQYF
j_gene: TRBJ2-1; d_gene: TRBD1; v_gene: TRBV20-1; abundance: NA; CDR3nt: TGCAGTGCGTGGGACAGGGGCAATGAGCAGTTCTTC; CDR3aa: CSAWDRGNEQFF
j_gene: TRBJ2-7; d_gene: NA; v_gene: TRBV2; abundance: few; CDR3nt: TGTGCCAGCAGTGTAGTGCCCGAGCAGTACTTC; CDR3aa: CASSVVPEQYF
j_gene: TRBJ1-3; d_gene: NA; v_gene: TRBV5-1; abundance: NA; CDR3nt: TGCGCCAGCAGCGCCGGACAGTTAAGCTCTGGAAACACCATATATTTT; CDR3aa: CASSAGQLSSGNTIYF
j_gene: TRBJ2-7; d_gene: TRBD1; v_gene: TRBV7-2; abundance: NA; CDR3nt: TGTGCCAGCAGCACCCAGGGGGCGGGCGAGCAGTACTTC; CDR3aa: CASSTQGAGEQYF
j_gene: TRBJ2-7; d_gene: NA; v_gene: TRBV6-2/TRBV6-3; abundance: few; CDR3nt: TGTGCCAGCAGTTACTCGCTGGACTTTTACGAGCAGTACTTC; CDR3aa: CASSYSLDFYEQYF
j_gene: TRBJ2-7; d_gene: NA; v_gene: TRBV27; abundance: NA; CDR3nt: TGTGCCAGCAGTCAAACAGGGTCCAAGTCCTACGAGCAGTACTTC; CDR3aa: CASSQTGSKSYEQYF
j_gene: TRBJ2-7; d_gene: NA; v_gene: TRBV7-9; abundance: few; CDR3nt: TGTGCCAGCAGTCGCTACCCGCCGGGCTTCGAGCAGTACTTC; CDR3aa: CASSRYPPGFEQYF
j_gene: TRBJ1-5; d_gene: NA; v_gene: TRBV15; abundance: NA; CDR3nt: TGTGCCACCAGCAGAGATGGAAGAGACCGTCCTGGGCCCCAGCATTTT; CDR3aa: CATSRDGRDRPGPQHF
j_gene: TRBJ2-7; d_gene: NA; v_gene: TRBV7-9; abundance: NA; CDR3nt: TGTGCCAGCAGCGCGAACAGGGTCCGGGACGAGCAGTACTTC; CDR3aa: CASSANRVRDEQYF
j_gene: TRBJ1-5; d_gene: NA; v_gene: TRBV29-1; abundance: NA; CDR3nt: TGCAGCGAAGGGGATACGCCCCAGCATTTT; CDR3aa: CSEGDTPQHF
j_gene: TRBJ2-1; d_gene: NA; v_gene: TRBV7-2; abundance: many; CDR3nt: TGTGCCAGCAGCCCCGGGTTGGGCTCCTACAATGAGCAGTTCTTC; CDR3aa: CASSPGLGSYNEQFF
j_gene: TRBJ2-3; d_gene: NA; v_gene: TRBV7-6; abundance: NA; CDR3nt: TGTGCCAGCAGCTTAATAGGCGTGGGCTCGCCAAGCACAGATACGCAGTATTTT; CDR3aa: CASSLIGVGSPSTDTQYF
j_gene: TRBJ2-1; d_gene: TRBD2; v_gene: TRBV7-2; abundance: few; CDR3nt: TGTGCCAGCAGCTTATACGCGGGGGGGGCATACAATGAGCAGTTCTTC; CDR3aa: CASSLYAGGAYNEQFF
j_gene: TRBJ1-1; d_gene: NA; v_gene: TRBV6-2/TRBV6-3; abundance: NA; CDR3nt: TGTGCCAGCAGTTACCCAAAACAGATGAACACTGAAGCTTTCTTT; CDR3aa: CASSYPKQMNTEAFF
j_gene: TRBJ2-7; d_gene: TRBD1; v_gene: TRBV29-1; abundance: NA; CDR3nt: TGCAGCGTTACCCCCCGGGACAGGGTCTACGAGCAGTACTTC; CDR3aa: CSVTPRDRVYEQYF
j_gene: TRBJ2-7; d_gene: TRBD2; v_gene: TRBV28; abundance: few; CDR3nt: TGTGCCAGCAGTTTATCCATAGCGGGAGGGTCCTACGAGCAGTACTTC; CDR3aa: CASSLSIAGGSYEQYF
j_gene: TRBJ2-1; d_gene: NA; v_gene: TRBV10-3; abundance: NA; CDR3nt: TGTGCCATCAGTGACTCGAGGACCCACAATGAGCAGTTCTTC; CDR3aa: CAISDSRTHNEQFF
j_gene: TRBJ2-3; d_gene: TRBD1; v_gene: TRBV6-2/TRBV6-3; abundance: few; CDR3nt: TGTGCCAGCTCCCCCGGGACAGGGAGCACAGATACGCAGTATTTT; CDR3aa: CASSPGTGSTDTQYF
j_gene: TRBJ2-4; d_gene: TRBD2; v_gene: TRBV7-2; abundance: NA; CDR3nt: TGTGCCAGCAGCTTGGGACTAGCGGGCCGTGGGAAAAACATTCAGTACTTC; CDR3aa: CASSLGLAGRGKNIQYF
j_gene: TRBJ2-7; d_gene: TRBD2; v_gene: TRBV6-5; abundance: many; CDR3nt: TGTGCCAGCGGGACTAGCGGCACCTACGAGCAGTACTTC; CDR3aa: CASGTSGTYEQYF
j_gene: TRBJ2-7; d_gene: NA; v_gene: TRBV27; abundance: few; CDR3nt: TGTGCCAGCAAAGCTCCCACCTACGAGCAGTACTTC; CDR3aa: CASKAPTYEQYF
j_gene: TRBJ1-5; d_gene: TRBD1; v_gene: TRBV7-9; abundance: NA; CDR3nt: TGTGCCAGCAGCTTGGCTCGACAGGGGAATCAGCCCCAGCATTTT; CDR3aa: CASSLARQGNQPQHF
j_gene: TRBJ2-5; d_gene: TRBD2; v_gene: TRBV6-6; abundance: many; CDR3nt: TGTGCCAGCAGTTTGGCTAGCGGAAGGGAGACCCAGTACTTC; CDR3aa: CASSLASGRETQYF